This section outlines one TCR beta chain sequence together with its context. The antigen remains unidentified. The data derive from a study of T cells after yellow fever vaccination. After removal of 2 bases from V and 4 bases from J, the junction contained 14 bases not matched to a gene. The V gene's germline CDR1 is SQVTM and CDR2 ANQGSEA. The CDR3 runs 17 residues. Via MiXCR, TCRdb re-called the 5' RACE reads, giving one row per CDR3 protein. The top ten hold roughly 47% of the sample, which has 130,000 or so distinct CDR3 sequences, about 16% seen once. Study-wide points: Within FACS-sorted repertoires, abundant clonotypes contaminating from the bulk population could be present.

This material consisted of CD8+ T cells sorted from PBMCs, taken 5 days after the yellow fever booster vaccination. The rearrangement uses TRBV29-1 and TRBJ2-3, with TRBD2 matching over 8 bases. This receptor was taken from a man aged 18 to 29 who received the YFV17D yellow fever vaccine. The CDR3 DNA reads as TGCAGCGTTGAAATAGGGACTAGAAGCATTTTGGCAGATACGCAGTATTTT. Translation: CSVEIGTRSILADTQYF.